This T cell receptor (beta chain) was sequenced in a study of control samples from healthy donors and cancer patients. The CDR3 is made up of 15 amino acids. TCRdb's copy holds only in-frame clones and misses some; the assay was immunoSEQ multiplex PCR. Of 120,000 or so clones listed, 87% are singletons. The rearrangement links TRBV21-1 to TRBJ1-1. TRBV21-1 is termed a pseudogene. This TCR was recovered from a man aged 60-69 years in good health. Sequenced: blood. The CDR3 bases are TGTGCCAGCAGCAAAAAGGCGGCGGGCCGAACTGAAGCTTTCTTT. It encodes CASSKKAAGRTEAFF.